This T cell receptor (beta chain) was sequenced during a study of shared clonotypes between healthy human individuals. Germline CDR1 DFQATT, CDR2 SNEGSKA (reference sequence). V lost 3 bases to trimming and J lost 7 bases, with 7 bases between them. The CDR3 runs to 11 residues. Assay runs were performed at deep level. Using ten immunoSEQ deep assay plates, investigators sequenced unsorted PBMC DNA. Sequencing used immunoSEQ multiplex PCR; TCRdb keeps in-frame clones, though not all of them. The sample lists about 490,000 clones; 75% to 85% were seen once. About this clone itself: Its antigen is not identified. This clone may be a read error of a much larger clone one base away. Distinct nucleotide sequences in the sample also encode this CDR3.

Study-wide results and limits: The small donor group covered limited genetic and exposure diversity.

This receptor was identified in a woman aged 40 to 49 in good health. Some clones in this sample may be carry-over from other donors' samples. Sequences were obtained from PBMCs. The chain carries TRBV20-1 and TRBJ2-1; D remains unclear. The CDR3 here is CSASKRNEQFF. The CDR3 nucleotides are TGCAGTGCTAGTAAGCGAAATGAGCAGTTCTTC.